A single sample is the source of the 3 T cell receptor beta chains below, sequenced in a study of T-cell reconstitution after alpha-beta-depleted transplantation in children. Unique molecular identifiers were incorporated during preparation of the TCRbeta library. MiXCR was run by TCRdb on the PCR reads, yielding one entry per CDR3 protein. The sample includes a few hundred thousand distinct CDR3 sequences, about 8.8% of them seen just once. The specimen was PBMCs from the stem cell graft donor, collected from the stem cell graft. These receptors were taken from a human donor who donated a stem cell graft to a child with SCID.

This clonotype was detected many times. J is TRBJ2-7 and V is TRBV7-2; 9 bases are shared with TRBD1. CDR1 is SGHTA and CDR2 is FQGNSA in the germline V gene. With 5 bases clipped from V and 4 bases from J, the junction kept 6 bases outside the gene matches. The length of the CDR3 is 14 residues. The DNA of the CDR3 is TGTGCCAGCAGCAACCGGGACAGGGTGTACGAGCAGTACTTC. Translating gives CASSNRDRVYEQYF.

This clonotype has a count of ten or more. The chain combines TRBV5-1 with TRBJ2-3; no clear D gene. In germline, CDR1 is SGHRS, CDR2 YFSETQ. This CDR3 contains 14 residues. Trimming pared 4 bases from V and 6 bases from J, leaving 15 bases between. DNA of the CDR3: TGCGCCAGCAGCCCCTGGACGCCGTCGGATACGCAGTATTTT. This translates into CASSPWTPSDTQYF.

This clonotype has at least ten counts. The chain employs TRBV7-2 and TRBJ1-4, with 8 bases lining up with TRBD1. The germline gives CDR1 SGHTA, CDR2 FQGNSA. Unmatched junction bases numbered 2, after V lost 0 bases and J lost 5 bases. The CDR3 runs 15 residues. The chain's CDR3 is CASSLADRANEKLFF. The CDR3 DNA is TGTGCCAGCAGCTTAGCGGACAGGGCAAATGAAAAACTGTTTTTT.